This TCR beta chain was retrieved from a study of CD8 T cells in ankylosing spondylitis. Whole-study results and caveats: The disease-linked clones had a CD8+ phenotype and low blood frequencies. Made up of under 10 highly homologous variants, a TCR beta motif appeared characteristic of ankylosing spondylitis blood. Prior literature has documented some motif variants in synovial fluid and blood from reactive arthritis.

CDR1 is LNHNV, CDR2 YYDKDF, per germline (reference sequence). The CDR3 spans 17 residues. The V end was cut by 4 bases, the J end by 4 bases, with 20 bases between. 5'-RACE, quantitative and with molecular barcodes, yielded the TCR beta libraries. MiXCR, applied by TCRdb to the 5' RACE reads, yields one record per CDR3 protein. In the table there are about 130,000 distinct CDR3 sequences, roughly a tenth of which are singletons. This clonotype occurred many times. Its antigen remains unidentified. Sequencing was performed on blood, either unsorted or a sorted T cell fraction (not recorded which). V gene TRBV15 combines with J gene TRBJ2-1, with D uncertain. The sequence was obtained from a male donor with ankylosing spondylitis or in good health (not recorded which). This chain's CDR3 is CATSKRQSLTSYNEQFF. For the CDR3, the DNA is TGTGCCACCAGCAAGAGGCAGTCCTTAACATCATACAATGAGCAGTTCTTC. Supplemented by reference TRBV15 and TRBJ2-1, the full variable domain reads DAMVIQNPRYQVTQFGKPVTLSCSQTLNHNVMYWYQQKSSQAPKLLFHYYDKDFNNEADTPDNFQSRRPNTSFCFLDIRSPGLGDTAMYLCATSKRQSLTSYNEQFFGPGTRLTVL.